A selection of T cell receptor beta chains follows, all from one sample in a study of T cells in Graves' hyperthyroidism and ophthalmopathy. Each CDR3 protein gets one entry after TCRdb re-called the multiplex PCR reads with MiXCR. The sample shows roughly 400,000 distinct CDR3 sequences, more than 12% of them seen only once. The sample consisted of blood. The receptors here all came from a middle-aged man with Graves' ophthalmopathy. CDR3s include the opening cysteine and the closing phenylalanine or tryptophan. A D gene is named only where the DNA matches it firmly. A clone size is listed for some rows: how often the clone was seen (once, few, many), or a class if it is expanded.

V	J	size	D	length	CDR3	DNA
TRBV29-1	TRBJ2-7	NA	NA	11	CSVTDSYEQYF	TGCAGCGTTACAGATTCCTACGAGCAGTACTTC
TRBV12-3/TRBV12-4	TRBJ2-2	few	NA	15	CASTVQAKDTGELFF	TGTGCCAGCACCGTACAGGCGAAGGACACCGGGGAGCTGTTTTTT
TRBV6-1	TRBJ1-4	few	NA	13	CASGMDRNEKLFF	TGTGCCAGCGGAATGGACAGAAATGAAAAACTGTTTTTT
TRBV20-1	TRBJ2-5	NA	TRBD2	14	CSATSGRGKETQYF	TGCAGTGCAACTAGCGGGAGGGGGAAAGAGACCCAGTACTTC
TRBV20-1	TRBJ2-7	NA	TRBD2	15	CSARELGSGTYEQYF	TGCAGTGCTCGTGAATTGGGGAGCGGGACCTACGAGCAGTACTTC
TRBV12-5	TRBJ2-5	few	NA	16	CASGLESGSAKKTQYF	TGTGCTAGTGGTTTGGAAAGCGGGTCGGCAAAGAAAACCCAGTACTTC
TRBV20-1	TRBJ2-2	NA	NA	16	CSARAPVTSNTGELFF	TGCAGTGCTAGAGCCCCGGTCACCTCGAACACCGGGGAGCTGTTTTTT
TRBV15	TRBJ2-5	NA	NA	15	CATSRDPAGEETQYF	TGTGCCACCAGCAGAGATCCAGCAGGGGAAGAGACCCAGTACTTC
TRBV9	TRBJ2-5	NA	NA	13	CASSVSSAETQYF	TGTGCCAGCAGCGTATCCTCCGCGGAGACCCAGTACTTC
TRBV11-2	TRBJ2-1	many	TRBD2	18	CASSFSASGEGTYNEQFF	TGTGCCAGCAGCTTCTCGGCTAGCGGGGAAGGGACCTACAATGAGCAGTTCTTC
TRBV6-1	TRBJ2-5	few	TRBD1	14	CASSTGGAGETQYF	TGTGCCAGCAGTACAGGGGGCGCGGGAGAGACCCAGTACTTC
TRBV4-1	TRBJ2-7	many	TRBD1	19	CASSQGTDRGRVFSYEQYF	TGCGCCAGCAGCCAAGGGACGGACAGGGGGCGGGTTTTCTCCTACGAGCAGTACTTC
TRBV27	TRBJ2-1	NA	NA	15	CASASGTASHNEQFF	TGTGCCTCTGCCTCGGGGACTGCGAGCCACAATGAGCAGTTCTTC
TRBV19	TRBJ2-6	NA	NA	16	CASSIAGTLRANVLTF	TGTGCCAGTAGTATAGCAGGGACTTTACGGGCCAACGTCCTGACTTTC
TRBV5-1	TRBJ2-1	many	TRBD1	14	CASSIGTALNEQFF	TGCGCCAGCAGCATCGGGACAGCTCTCAATGAGCAGTTCTTC
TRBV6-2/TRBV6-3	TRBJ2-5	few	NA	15	CASSYWGNAQETQYF	TGTGCCAGCAGTTACTGGGGGAACGCCCAAGAGACCCAGTACTTC
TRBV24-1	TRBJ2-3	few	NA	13	CATSDFLADTQYF	TGTGCCACCAGTGATTTTTTGGCAGATACGCAGTATTTT
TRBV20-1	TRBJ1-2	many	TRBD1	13	CSANSGQVYGYTF	TGCAGTGCGAACTCCGGACAGGTCTATGGCTACACCTTC
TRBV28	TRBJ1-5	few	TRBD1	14	CASSWGQDNQPQHF	TGTGCCAGCAGTTGGGGACAGGACAATCAGCCCCAGCATTTT
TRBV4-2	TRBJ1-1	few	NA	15	CASSQDPRFPTEAFF	TGTGCCAGCAGCCAAGATCCAAGGTTTCCCACTGAAGCTTTCTTT
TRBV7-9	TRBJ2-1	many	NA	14	CASSLYKGRNEQFF	TGTGCCAGCAGCTTATACAAGGGCCGGAATGAGCAGTTCTTC
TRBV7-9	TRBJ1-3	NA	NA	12	CASGQTGNTIYF	TGTGCCAGTGGACAGACGGGAAACACCATATATTTT
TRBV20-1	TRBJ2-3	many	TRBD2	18	CSARDWRAGGPLPDTQYF	TGCAGTGCTAGGGACTGGCGCGCGGGAGGGCCTTTGCCAGATACGCAGTATTTT
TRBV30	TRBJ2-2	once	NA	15	CAWSPQGGLTGELFF	TGTGCCTGGAGTCCACAGGGAGGTTTGACCGGGGAGCTGTTTTTT
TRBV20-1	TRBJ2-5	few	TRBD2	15	CSASGTSGSQETQYF	TGCAGTGCTTCAGGGACTAGCGGCAGCCAAGAGACCCAGTACTTC
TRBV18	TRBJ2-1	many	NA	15	CASSPGGGRYNEQFF	TGTGCCAGCTCACCAGGTGGAGGCCGCTACAATGAGCAGTTCTTC